This T cell receptor beta chain derives from a study of cytomegalovirus exposure and HLA in healthy donors. Study details: Among the 398 genotyped donors, less than 85% were placed in the Caucasian-associated ancestry cluster. Study-level results: Several of the most significant clusters appeared, in a later analysis, to be linked to common viral pathogens. Among donors in an Asian-associated ancestry cluster, a later analysis reportedly found fewer N-insertions than the approximately 670-donor mean.

With regard to this clone: The target antigen is unknown.

Vbeta (60) and Jbeta (13) primers were used in the PCR. Produced via immunoSEQ multiplex PCR; TCRdb's table is partial and in-frame only. The sample contains under 200,000 clones, about 70% of which appear only once. Germline assignment: CDR1 MDHEN and CDR2 SYDVKM. The CDR3 sequence is 16 residues long. V shed 6 bases, J shed 7 bases, and the junction held 10 bases outside the gene matches. Sequences were obtained from PBMCs. V and J are TRBV28 and TRBJ1-4; 11 nucleotides align to TRBD1. This receptor was obtained from a woman between 18 and 29 years old in good health and CMV-seropositive. The CDR3 DNA reads TGTGCCAGCAGCCTTTATGGACAGGGGGCGCGTGAAAAACTGTTTTTT. It codes for CASSLYGQGAREKLFF. The whole variable domain, filled in from reference TRBV28 and TRBJ1-4, reads DVKVTQSSRYLVKRTGEKVFLECVQDMDHENMFWYRQDPGLGLRLIYFSYDVKMKEKGDIPEGYSVSREKKERFSLILESASTNQTSMYLCASSLYGQGAREKLFFGSGTQLSVL.